This TCR beta chain stems from a study of T-cell memory formation after mild COVID-19. Broader study findings: Contracting CD4+ clones were located mainly in CM and EM, and CD8+ clones in EMRA.

Worth noting for this clonotype: No antigen is known for it.

CDR1 and CDR2 from the germline V gene are SGHNT and YYREEE (reference sequence). V trimming: 3 bases; J trimming: 5 bases; junction bases outside the gene matches: 8. The CDR3 is 16 amino acids. Each CDR3 protein is one row after TCRdb ran MiXCR on the 5' RACE reads. The sample lists about 360,000 distinct CDR3 sequences; under 15% were seen once. V is TRBV5-4 and J is TRBJ2-5, with 12 positions matching TRBD2. The receptor comes from a man aged 18 to 29 who had mild COVID-19 (a few samples of this study predate the infection). Cell type and time point are not known. Sequenced sample: PBMCs or a T cell subset sorted from them (not recorded which). The CDR3: CASSSLTSGGWETQYF. The CDR3 DNA reads as TGTGCCAGCAGCTCTCTGACTAGCGGGGGATGGGAGACCCAGTACTTC.